Listed below are T cell receptor beta chains from one sample, sequenced in a study of CXCR3-negative and CXCR3-positive naive CD8 T cells. TCRdb re-called the 5' RACE reads and gives one entry per CDR3 protein, without DNA. This specimen shows about 84,000 distinct CDR3 sequences; the ten leading clones hold 0.62%. The sequenced sample consisted of naive CXCR3+ CD8+ T cells from blood. The receptors were gathered from a human donor in good health. Some clones in this sample may be carry-over from other donors' samples. The CDR3 runs from the conserved cysteine through the conserved F or W. Fields, in order: V gene, J gene, CDR3 protein.

TRBV27	TRBJ1-1	CASRWRGTLNTEAFF
TRBV4-1	TRBJ2-3	CASAQGPLPLDTQYF
TRBV7-2	TRBJ1-4	CASSLVPGGSEKLFF
TRBV6-5	TRBJ2-4	CASSPGPDIQYF
TRBV29-1	TRBJ2-3	CSVPTGSTDTQYF
TRBV4-2	TRBJ1-4	CASSQDLGQAERF
TRBV23-1	TRBJ2-5	CASSQFVKGARETQYF
TRBV28	TRBJ2-7	CASSGGGPYEQYF
TRBV6-5	TRBJ2-7	CASRSFAGEPRYEQYF
TRBV11-1	TRBJ1-1	CASSSSGGWGNTEAFF
TRBV4-1	TRBJ2-7	CASSQGLSNYEQYF
TRBV30	TRBJ2-7	CAWSGIGLDPSEQYF
TRBV27	TRBJ2-3	CASAGVTDTQYF
TRBV5-7	TRBJ2-1	CASSLGGGGAPNEQFF
TRBV28	TRBJ1-5	CASRKGWGNQPQHF